These 17 T cell receptor beta chains came from one sample sequenced in a study of blood T cell repertoires in COVID-19. Produced via immunoSEQ multiplex PCR; TCRdb's table is partial and in-frame only. The sample consists of about 150,000 clones, 78% of them appearing once. The source material was peripheral blood. These receptors were taken from an elderly man with acute or convalescent COVID-19.

The V and J genes are TRBV5-8 and TRBJ2-7; D ambiguous. In germline, CDR1 is SGHTS, CDR2 YDEGEE. This CDR3 has 12 residues. V lost 0 bases and J 2 bases, leaving 3 bases between the germline ends. CDR3 amino acids: CASSLAAYEQYF. The CDR3, as DNA: TGTGCCAGCAGCTTGGCGGCCTACGAGCAGTACTTC.

V and J are TRBV19 and TRBJ2-3, with TRBD1 matching over 9 bases. V dropped 4 bases and J dropped 4; count of bases not matched to a gene: 9. CDR1 is LNHDA and CDR2 is SQIVND in the germline V gene (reference sequence). The CDR3 consists of 16 residues. The CDR3 DNA reads TGTGCCAGTAGTAGAGGGGGACAGGGTTATTCAGATACGCAGTATTTT. Its protein product is CASSRGGQGYSDTQYF. The variable domain in full, with the rest retrieved from reference TRBV19 and TRBJ2-3, is DGGITQSPKYLFRKEGQNVTLSCEQNLNHDAMYWYRQDPGQGLRLIYYSQIVNDFQKGDIAEGYSVSREKKESFPLTVTSAQKNPTAFYLCASSRGGQGYSDTQYFGPGTRLTVL.

The CDR3 here is CAWDGEGHPTRGTNEKLFF. Here the CDR3 DNA reads TGTGCCTGGGACGGGGAGGGACACCCGACTAGGGGGACTAATGAAAAACTGTTTTTT. V usage is TRBV30 and J usage is TRBJ1-4, with a weak D call TRBD1 (6 bases). Germline CDR1 is GTSNPN and CDR2 is SVGIG (reference sequence). This CDR3 is 19 amino acids long. V lost 5 bases, J lost 2 bases, and 27 bases lay in between.

The sample holds a few counts of this clone. The J gene is TRBJ1-4, the V gene TRBV2, with a possible D match to TRBD1 (6 bases). Germline V gives CDR1 SNHLY, CDR2 FYNNEI. The V end was cut by 5 bases, the J end by 8 bases, with 18 bases between. There are 15 residues in the CDR3. CDR3 sequence reads: CASSLSQGIGEKLFF. CDR3 coding DNA: TGTGCCAGCAGTCTATCCCAGGGGATAGGGGAAAAACTGTTTTTT.

The chain is built from TRBV4-1 and TRBJ1-2; TRBD1 is a possible D gene (6 bases). V gave up 2 bases and J gave up 4 bases, with 17 bases separating them. The CDR3 totals 16 residues. Germline-derived CDR1 and CDR2 are MGHRA and YSYEKL. CDR3 coding DNA: TGCGCCAGCAGCCAACCGCGCTCCGACAGGCTCTATGGCTACACCTTC. This codes for CASSQPRSDRLYGYTF.

This chain links TRBV19 with TRBJ2-7; perhaps TRBD2 as D (5 bases). The CDR3 contains 13 residues. The germline gives CDR1 LNHDA, CDR2 SQIVND (reference sequence). Trimming removed 5 bases at V and 4 bases at J, with 12 bases between. In DNA, the CDR3 is TGTGCCAGTAGTGCTAGGGAGCCTTACGAGCAGTACGTC. Translated: CASSAREPYEQYV.

This clone was detected only a few times. The chain uses TRBV11-2 and TRBJ2-5; 9 positions agree with TRBD2. The CDR3 sequence is 17 residues long. The V gene's germline CDR1 is SGHAT and CDR2 FQNNGV. J was trimmed by 7 bases and V by 5 bases; bases with no gene match: 17. The CDR3 loop reads CASSLTASGTSSGTQYF. CDR3 nucleotide sequence: TGTGCCAGCAGCCTGACTGCTTCCGGGACTAGCTCGGGGACCCAGTACTTC.

CDR3 bases: TGTGCCAGCAGTCCCCTCCAGGGGGTGATTTCACCCCTCCACTTT. As protein: CASSPLQGVISPLHF. The J gene is TRBJ1-6, the V gene TRBV27; 7 bases align to TRBD1. Losses at the gene ends were 5 bases for V and 9 bases for J; bases not matched to a gene: 10. The CDR3 totals 15 residues. Per the germline V gene, CDR1 is MNHEY and CDR2 is SMNVEV (reference sequence).

The chain joins TRBV5-5 to TRBJ1-2; D might be TRBD1 (6 bases). This CDR3 has 13 residues. The V end lost 4 bases, the J end lost 5 bases, and 12 bases lay between the germline ends. The germline gives CDR1 SGHKS, CDR2 YYEKEE (reference sequence). The CDR3 here is CASSPPGTYGYTF. In DNA form, the CDR3 reads TGTGCCAGCAGCCCCCCCGGGACATATGGCTACACCTTC.

The CDR3 DNA reads as TGTGCCAGCAGCCCGGACAGATCCAATCAGCCCCAGCATTTT. Protein: CASSPDRSNQPQHF. This chain links TRBV7-2 with TRBJ1-5, with a weak D call TRBD1 (6 bases). The CDR3 consists of 14 residues. Germline CDR1 SGHTA, CDR2 FQGNSA. Between the trimmed V and J ends, which lost 5 bases and 3 bases, there was a span of 11 bases.

The sample holds one count of this clone. This chain joins TRBV3-1 (or the pseudogene TRBV3-2) and TRBJ1-4; the D gene is possibly TRBD1 (6 bases). The CDR3 contains 16 residues. Trimming removed 3 bases at V and 6 bases at J, with 17 bases between. Looked up from germline, CDR1 is LGHDT and CDR2 is YNNKEL (reference sequence). CDR3 residues: CASSQTWGGADEKLFF. DNA of the CDR3: TGTGCCAGCAGCCAGACCTGGGGGGGCGCTGATGAAAAACTGTTTTTT.

The rearrangement uses TRBV14 and TRBJ2-7; 8 positions match TRBD1. The V gene's germline CDR1 is SGHDN and CDR2 FVKESK. This CDR3 region has 15 residues. With 4 bases clipped from V and 4 bases from J, the junction kept 9 bases outside the gene matches. The CDR3, as DNA: TGTGCCAGCAGCCTTGTCGGGACAGGACTTTACGAGCAGTACTTC. This encodes CASSLVGTGLYEQYF. The variable domain in full, with the rest retrieved from reference TRBV14 and TRBJ2-7, is EAGVTQFPSHSVIEKGQTVTLRCDPISGHDNLYWYRRVMGKEIKFLLHFVKESKQDESGMPNNRFLAERTGGTYSTLKVQPAELEDSGVYFCASSLVGTGLYEQYFGPGTRLTVT.

This clone was seen once. The CDR3 DNA sequence: TGTGCCAGCAGTTTGGGGAGACATGAAAAACTGTTTTTT. Translated, it gives CASSLGRHEKLFF. The chain uses TRBV12-3 or TRBV12-4 and TRBJ1-4, with D unclear. This CDR3 has 13 amino acids. With 3 bases removed from V and 6 bases from J, the gap between germline ends came to 8 bases.

This clone was counted only a few times. This sequence joins TRBV7-8 and TRBJ2-5, with 8 nucleotides matching TRBD1. The CDR3 is made up of 13 amino acids. Trimming at V came to 5 bases and at J to 4 bases, leaving 3 bases not matched to a gene. From germline, CDR1 is SGHVS and CDR2 FQNEAQ. In DNA, the CDR3 is TGTGCCAGCAGCCGCAGGGGGCGAGAGACCCAGTACTTC. Its translation is CASSRRGRETQYF.

The rearrangement links TRBV6-5 to TRBJ2-7, with a weak D call TRBD1 (6 bases). V was clipped by 5 bases and J by 6 bases, with 14 bases between them. This CDR3 has 13 residues. Germline values: CDR1 MNHEY, CDR2 SVGAGI. The CDR3 is CASSPNRVSEQYF. The DNA of the CDR3 is TGTGCCAGCAGTCCTAACAGGGTTTCCGAGCAGTACTTC.

The chain joins TRBV29-1 to TRBJ1-2; D may be TRBD1 (6 bases). V lost 1 base to trimming and J lost 7 bases, with 13 bases between them. Germline CDR1 SQVTM, CDR2 ANQGSEA. This CDR3 comprises 13 residues. The CDR3 spells CSVEARGAFGYTF. CDR3 sequence (DNA): TGCAGCGTTGAAGCCCGGGGGGCTTTTGGCTACACCTTC.

The chain uses TRBV18 and TRBJ2-3; 12 nucleotides align to TRBD2. CDR1 is KGHSH and CDR2 is LQKENI in the germline V gene. The V and J ends lost 6 bases and 8 bases, in that order; junction bases with no gene match: 9. The CDR3 runs to 15 residues. CDR3 loop: CASSPPSGGAGTQYF. The CDR3 DNA reads as TGTGCCAGCTCCCCCCCTAGCGGGGGGGCTGGTACGCAGTATTTT.